A selection of T cell receptor beta chains follows, all from one sample in a study of blood T cell repertoires in COVID-19. Libraries were prepared by immunoSEQ multiplex PCR; TCRdb keeps only in-frame clonotypes and omits some of them. The sample includes some 100,000 clones, around 82% of them seen just once. The sample consisted of peripheral blood. The receptors come from a human donor in a cohort sampled during active or convalescent COVID-19. Both conserved end residues are part of each CDR3. The order of the fields is D gene, J gene, V gene, clone size, CDR3 protein, CDR3 DNA. A D gene is named only where the DNA matches it firmly. Expanded clones get a size class; other rows say once, few or many, or leave the size out.

.,TRBJ1-4,TRBV25-1,.,CASSDAPDRLPNEKLFF,TGTGCCAGCAGTGACGCCCCAGACAGGTTACCGAATGAAAAACTGTTTTTT
TRBD2,TRBJ2-5,TRBV6-2/TRBV6-3,.,CASSLPTYSGGPQETQYF,TGTGCCAGCAGCCTCCCTACTTATAGCGGGGGGCCCCAAGAGACCCAGTACTTC
.,TRBJ2-3,TRBV3-1/TRBV3-2,.,CASSQRVGTDTQYF,TGTGCCAGCAGCCAACGGGTTGGGACAGATACGCAGTATTTT
TRBD2,TRBJ2-5,TRBV10-1,.,CASSEGTSGSQGTQYF,TGCGCCAGCAGTGAGGGGACTAGCGGGAGTCAAGGGACCCAGTACTTC
TRBD2,TRBJ2-3,TRBV7-9,.,CASSSGTSFTDTQYF,TGTGCCAGCAGTTCCGGGACTAGCTTCACAGATACGCAGTATTTT
TRBD2,TRBJ2-3,TRBV3-1/TRBV3-2,.,CASSQASGSTDTQYF,TGTGCCAGCAGCCAGGCTAGCGGAAGCACAGATACGCAGTATTTT
.,TRBJ2-7,TRBV3-1/TRBV3-2,.,CASSQGSGREQYF,TGTGCCAGCAGCCAAGGAAGCGGGCGGGAGCAGTACTTC
.,TRBJ2-1,TRBV7-3,.,CASSPGLLSSYNEQFF,TGTGCCAGCAGCCCCGGACTCCTCAGCTCCTACAATGAGCAGTTCTTC
.,TRBJ2-3,TRBV18,once,CASSPGTFRGTQYF,TGTGCCAGCTCCCCCGGGACTTTCCGGGGTACGCAGTATTTT
.,TRBJ1-6,TRBV5-1,.,CASSLETANSPLHF,TGCGCCAGCAGCTTAGAGACAGCGAATTCACCCCTCCACTTT
TRBD1,TRBJ1-2,TRBV2,.,CASSEEPYSGGYGYTF,TGTGCCAGCAGTGAAGAACCGTACTCAGGGGGCTATGGCTACACCTTC
.,TRBJ1-2,TRBV12-3/TRBV12-4,.,CASSRAGGYTF,TGTGCCAGCAGTCGGGCGGGAGGCTACACCTTC
TRBD1,TRBJ2-7,TRBV19,.,CATGQGALYEQYF,TGTGCCACCGGACAGGGGGCGCTGTACGAGCAGTACTTC
.,TRBJ1-1,TRBV2,.,CASSLRTEANEAFF,TGTGCCAGCAGTCTCCGCACTGAAGCTAATGAAGCTTTCTTT
TRBD1,TRBJ1-6,TRBV29-1,.,CLGPDRSSYNSPLHF,TGCCTAGGTCCGGACAGGAGCTCCTATAATTCACCCCTCCACTTT
TRBD1,TRBJ2-2,TRBV6-4,.,CATDAPDRPHHPNTGELFF,TGTGCCACCGATGCCCCGGACAGGCCCCACCACCCCAACACCGGGGAGCTGTTTTTT
TRBD2,TRBJ2-1,TRBV9,.,CASSALAGGYNEQFF,TGTGCCAGCAGCGCTCTAGCGGGGGGGTATAATGAGCAGTTCTTC
.,TRBJ1-2,TRBV19,.,CASSIAAPGDYGYTF,TGTGCCAGTAGTATAGCAGCCCCAGGGGACTATGGCTACACCTTC
TRBD1,TRBJ1-4,TRBV7-6,.,CASSPRTGTGVEKLFF,TGTGCCAGCAGCCCCCGGACCGGGACAGGGGTTGAAAAACTGTTTTTT
TRBD1,TRBJ1-5,TRBV27,.,CASSSEPGQGKGSNQPQHF,TGTGCCAGCAGTTCGGAGCCGGGACAGGGCAAAGGTAGCAATCAGCCCCAGCATTTT
TRBD2,TRBJ2-7,TRBV13,.,CASSLASGGYYEQYF,TGTGCCAGCAGCTTAGCCAGCGGGGGCTACTACGAGCAGTACTTC
TRBD1,TRBJ2-7,TRBV28,.,CASRGGTGSYEQYF,TGTGCCAGCAGGGGCGGGACAGGATCCTACGAGCAGTACTTC
.,TRBJ2-7,TRBV7-2,.,CASSLERRGYEQYF,TGTGCCAGCAGCTTAGAAAGGCGGGGTTACGAGCAGTACTTC
TRBD1,TRBJ1-2,TRBV3-1/TRBV3-2,once,CASSQLQGVTNYGYTF,TGTGCCAGCAGCCAGCTCCAGGGGGTAACTAACTATGGCTACACCTTC
TRBD1,TRBJ2-3,TRBV5-1,.,CASSPGQSTDTQYF,TGCGCCAGCAGCCCGGGACAGAGCACAGATACGCAGTATTTT
TRBD1,TRBJ2-7,TRBV20-1,few,CSAGTGGKQYF,TGCAGTGCTGGGACAGGGGGCAAGCAGTACTTC
.,TRBJ2-7,TRBV4-3,.,CASSQGTGTYEQYF,TGCGCCAGCAGCCAGGGCACAGGGACCTACGAGCAGTACTTC
TRBD1,TRBJ2-1,TRBV27,.,CASKGQGLNEQFF,TGTGCCAGCAAAGGACAGGGTCTCAATGAGCAGTTCTTC
TRBD1,TRBJ1-1,TRBV28,few,CAVRGTFEAFF,TGTGCCGTCAGGGGGACTTTTGAAGCTTTCTTT
.,TRBJ2-1,TRBV19,once,CASSIDLFPTNLRADGYNEQFF,TGTGCCAGTAGTATAGATCTCTTTCCCACGAATCTGAGGGCCGATGGGTACAATGAGCAGTTCTTC
.,TRBJ1-5,TRBV27,.,CASSLSGVNQPQHF,TGTGCCAGCAGTTTATCCGGGGTCAATCAGCCCCAGCATTTT
.,TRBJ1-2,TRBV30,.,CAWNLLGDYGYTF,TGTGCCTGGAACCTATTAGGGGATTATGGCTACACCTTC
TRBD2,TRBJ2-7,TRBV7-2,.,CASSSRTSGVLGEQYF,TGTGCCAGCAGCAGCCGGACTAGCGGGGTTCTCGGCGAGCAGTACTTC
TRBD1,TRBJ2-1,TRBV5-6,.,CASSGRDRGEQFF,TGTGCCAGCAGCGGAAGGGACAGGGGTGAGCAGTTCTTC
TRBD1,TRBJ2-2,TRBV18,.,CASSPVSAGGTGELFF,TGTGCCAGCTCACCCGTTTCAGCAGGGGGCACCGGGGAGCTGTTTTTT
.,TRBJ2-7,TRBV7-2,.,CASSPGRPYEQYF,TGTGCCAGCAGCCCAGGGCGCCCATACGAGCAGTACTTC
TRBD2,TRBJ2-1,TRBV6-5,.,CASDHGGGEQFF,TGTGCCAGCGATCACGGGGGGGGAGAGCAGTTCTTC
.,TRBJ2-5,TRBV10-2,once,CASIMGGQETQYF,TGCGCCAGCATCATGGGGGGACAAGAGACCCAGTACTTC
.,TRBJ2-7,TRBV28,.,CASSLSGTRYEQYF,TGTGCCAGCAGTTTATCCGGGACTCGATACGAGCAGTACTTC
.,TRBJ1-1,TRBV28,.,CASREGHWNTEAFF,TGTGCCAGCCGGGAGGGACACTGGAACACTGAAGCTTTCTTT
TRBD2,TRBJ2-3,TRBV6-5,.,CASSSLAGGPADTQYF,TGTGCCAGCAGTTCCTTAGCGGGGGGCCCCGCAGATACGCAGTATTTT
.,TRBJ2-2,TRBV10-3,once,CAISEFGNTGELFF,TGTGCCATCAGTGAGTTCGGGAACACCGGGGAGCTGTTTTTT
.,TRBJ2-6,TRBV19,.,CASSSYRSGANVLTF,TGTGCCAGTAGTTCTTACAGGTCGGGGGCCAACGTCCTGACTTTC